Listed below are T cell receptor beta chains from one sample, sequenced in a study of blood T cell repertoires in COVID-19. The data were produced by immunoSEQ multiplex PCR, yet TCRdb's version contains in-frame clones alone and is incomplete. This sample has fewer than 350,000 clones, with 88% found just once. The sequenced sample was peripheral blood. These receptors originate from a man aged 18 to 29 with active or convalescent COVID-19. CDR3s include the opening cysteine and the closing phenylalanine or tryptophan. A D gene is named only where the DNA matches it firmly. Clone sizes are given selectively: once, few, many, or a class where the clone is expanded.

v_call	clone_size	d_call	j_call	cdr3_aa	cdr3_nt
TRBV6-6	NA	TRBD2	TRBJ2-5	CASSGVAGGAETQYF	TGTGCCAGCAGTGGAGTAGCGGGGGGTGCGGAGACCCAGTACTTC
TRBV2	NA	TRBD1	TRBJ2-3	CASRTDRVDTQYF	TGTGCCAGCAGGACTGACAGGGTAGATACGCAGTATTTT
TRBV18	NA	TRBD1	TRBJ2-5	CASSPPTGVETQYF	TGTGCCAGCTCACCACCGACAGGGGTTGAGACCCAGTACTTC
TRBV9	NA	NA	TRBJ2-1	CASSPEGGAYNEQFF	TGTGCCAGCAGCCCCGAAGGGGGGGCCTACAATGAGCAGTTCTTC
TRBV4-1	NA	NA	TRBJ1-5	CASSTKVAGDGNQPQHF	TGCGCCAGCAGCACCAAGGTGGCAGGGGACGGCAATCAGCCCCAGCATTTT
TRBV9	NA	NA	TRBJ1-6	CASSVGGGGSPLHF	TGTGCCAGCAGCGTTGGGGGAGGAGGTTCACCCCTCCACTTT
TRBV24-1	few	TRBD1	TRBJ1-1	CATSDTGGQAFF	TGTGCCACCAGTGACACAGGGGGTCAAGCTTTCTTT
TRBV12-5	NA	NA	TRBJ1-2	CASGTDTPYGYTF	TGTGCTAGTGGAACTGACACCCCCTATGGCTACACCTTC
TRBV24-1	NA	NA	TRBJ2-3	CATSDSGGESTDTQYF	TGTGCCACCAGTGATTCTGGCGGGGAGAGCACAGATACGCAGTATTTT
TRBV5-1	NA	NA	TRBJ2-7	CASSLTTGINYEQYF	TGCGCCAGCAGCTTGACAACAGGGATAAACTACGAGCAGTACTTC
TRBV6-5	NA	NA	TRBJ1-1	CASSYEVGGIAFF	TGTGCCAGCAGTTACGAGGTAGGGGGAATTGCTTTCTTT
TRBV5-4	NA	TRBD1	TRBJ2-2	CASSLPGTANTGELFF	TGTGCCAGCAGCTTACCAGGGACAGCGAACACCGGGGAGCTGTTTTTT
TRBV6-1	few	TRBD1	TRBJ1-3	CASRPDRAGNTIYF	TGTGCCAGCAGGCCAGACAGGGCCGGAAACACCATATATTTT
TRBV2	NA	TRBD2	TRBJ2-5	CASSEWVGLQETQYF	TGTGCCAGCAGTGAATGGGTGGGACTACAAGAGACCCAGTACTTC
TRBV4-3	few	NA	TRBJ1-2	CASSQDPGFTFGYTF	TGCGCCAGCAGCCAAGATCCAGGGTTTACTTTCGGCTACACCTTC
TRBV12-3/TRBV12-4	NA	NA	TRBJ2-3	CATMTASTDTQYF	TGTGCCACAATGACAGCTAGCACAGATACGCAGTATTTT
TRBV19	NA	NA	TRBJ2-6	CASSYIISGANVLTF	TGTGCCAGTAGTTACATAATCTCTGGGGCCAACGTCCTGACTTTC
TRBV9	NA	TRBD1	TRBJ2-1	CASSGPRDRGGDEQFF	TGTGCCAGCAGCGGCCCCCGGGACAGGGGAGGGGATGAGCAGTTCTTC
TRBV12-3/TRBV12-4	NA	NA	TRBJ2-7	CASSLTGYEQYF	TGTGCCAGCAGTTTAACGGGTTACGAGCAGTACTTC
TRBV14	NA	NA	TRBJ1-2	CASSQTEDYGYTF	TGTGCCAGCAGCCAGACGGAGGACTATGGCTACACCTTC
TRBV6-2/TRBV6-3	NA	NA	TRBJ1-2	CASSYSRTVNYGYTF	TGTGCCAGCAGTTACTCTCGGACAGTCAACTATGGCTACACCTTC
TRBV14	NA	NA	TRBJ2-7	CASSQGRPRPTYEQYF	TGTGCCAGCAGCCAAGGGCGGCCTAGACCTACCTACGAGCAGTACTTC
TRBV27	NA	NA	TRBJ2-4	CASSSTFDWPTKNIQYF	TGTGCCAGCAGTTCCACCTTCGACTGGCCAACCAAAAACATTCAGTACTTC
TRBV19	NA	NA	TRBJ1-3	CASSFPGSGNTIYF	TGTGCCAGTAGTTTTCCAGGCTCTGGAAACACCATATATTTT
TRBV20-1	NA	TRBD1	TRBJ1-4	CSASIPGGGKLFF	TGCAGTGCTAGTATTCCAGGGGGTGGAAAACTGTTTTTT
TRBV9	few	NA	TRBJ1-2	CASSSGGVYGYTF	TGTGCCAGCAGCTCTGGGGGGGTGTATGGCTACACCTTC
TRBV7-9	NA	NA	TRBJ1-3	CASRLGLSGNTIYF	TGTGCCAGCAGACTGGGACTCTCTGGAAACACCATATATTTT
TRBV12-3/TRBV12-4	NA	NA	TRBJ1-5	CASSFSGNQPQHF	TGTGCCAGCAGTTTTTCGGGGAATCAGCCCCAGCATTTT
TRBV9	NA	TRBD1	TRBJ1-2	CASSVGAGGTNYGYTF	TGTGCCAGCAGCGTAGGGGCAGGGGGTACTAACTATGGCTACACCTTC
TRBV9	NA	TRBD1	TRBJ2-3	CASSPQGTGADTQYF	TGTGCCAGCAGCCCTCAGGGGACAGGGGCAGATACGCAGTATTTT
TRBV14	NA	NA	TRBJ2-3	CASSQASSWGGDTQYF	TGTGCCAGCAGCCAAGCTTCTAGCTGGGGTGGAGATACGCAGTATTTT
TRBV6-5	once	NA	TRBJ2-1	CASSYRAGIPYNEQFF	TGTGCCAGCAGTTACCGGGCAGGGATTCCTTACAATGAGCAGTTCTTC
TRBV10-1	NA	NA	TRBJ2-5	CASNPGSKETQYF	TGCGCCAGTAACCCAGGTTCTAAAGAGACCCAGTACTTC
TRBV19	NA	NA	TRBJ2-7	CASSIGRSYEQYF	TGTGCCAGTAGTATCGGGAGATCCTACGAGCAGTACTTC
TRBV7-8	few	NA	TRBJ1-6	CASRAATRGRNSPLHF	TGTGCCAGCAGAGCAGCAACCCGGGGTCGAAATTCACCCCTCCACTTT
TRBV5-1	NA	TRBD1	TRBJ2-7	CAAGYSGQWDLEQYF	TGCGCCGCCGGTTACTCGGGACAGTGGGATCTCGAGCAGTACTTC
TRBV5-6	NA	NA	TRBJ2-7	CASSLVTAFSEQYF	TGTGCCAGCAGCTTGGTAACAGCTTTCAGCGAGCAGTACTTC
TRBV6-5	NA	NA	TRBJ2-7	CASNGGSPYEQYF	TGTGCCAGCAACGGGGGTAGCCCCTACGAGCAGTACTTC
TRBV6-5	NA	NA	TRBJ2-1	CASKRTVSYNEQFF	TGTGCCAGCAAGCGGACCGTATCCTACAATGAGCAGTTCTTC
TRBV6-5	NA	NA	TRBJ2-3	CASSYSVVPGTDTQYF	TGTGCCAGCAGTTACTCGGTTGTCCCGGGCACAGATACGCAGTATTTT
TRBV29-1	NA	NA	TRBJ1-1	CSVVGSGTINTEAFF	TGCAGCGTTGTCGGCTCTGGGACAATAAACACTGAAGCTTTCTTT
TRBV13	NA	NA	TRBJ1-3	CASSPSGNTIYF	TGTGCCAGCAGCCCTTCTGGAAACACCATATATTTT
TRBV18	NA	NA	TRBJ2-2	CASSPPSSRGTGELFF	TGTGCCAGCTCACCACCGTCATCTAGGGGCACCGGGGAGCTGTTTTTT
TRBV14	NA	TRBD1	TRBJ1-2	CASSQMGQGYGYTF	TGTGCCAGCAGCCAAATGGGACAGGGGTATGGCTACACCTTC
TRBV6-2/TRBV6-3	NA	NA	TRBJ1-5	CASSYSMVVQYSNQPQHF	TGTGCCAGCAGTTACTCGATGGTGGTGCAGTATAGCAATCAGCCCCAGCATTTT
TRBV9	NA	TRBD2	TRBJ2-5	CASSVEGLAGVGETQYF	TGTGCCAGCAGCGTAGAAGGGCTAGCGGGGGTTGGGGAGACCCAGTACTTC
TRBV13	NA	NA	TRBJ2-7	CASSSRSGSYEQYF	TGTGCCAGCAGCTCTCGATCAGGATCCTACGAGCAGTACTTC
TRBV13	NA	NA	TRBJ1-4	CASSIRTGRNEKLFF	TGTGCCAGCAGTATCCGGACTGGGCGGAATGAAAAACTGTTTTTT
TRBV10-3	NA	TRBD1	TRBJ1-3	CAISASTGSGNTIYF	TGTGCCATCAGTGCCTCGACAGGGTCGGGAAACACCATATATTTT